Described below is a single T cell receptor beta chain sequence and its context. In assigning cohorts, the study relied on participant-reported clinical history. The data stem from a study of blood T cell repertoires in COVID-19. Study background: The samples span acute and convalescent COVID-19 from the United States, Italy and Spain.

The table came from immunoSEQ multiplex PCR; TCRdb's copy has only in-frame clones and leaves some out. The table records roughly 190,000 clones, around 82% of them present only once. This CDR3 spans 16 amino acids. Unmatched junction bases numbered 9, after V lost 4 bases and J lost 1 base. The V gene's germline CDR1 is MNHEY and CDR2 SVGAGI. The clonotype originates from a woman aged 50 to 65 with acute COVID-19. This chain connects TRBV6-5 to TRBJ1-1; 7 bases agree with TRBD1. The sample was PBMCs or T cells enriched from blood (not recorded which). CDR3 amino acids: CASSFYRDRRNTEAFF. DNA for the CDR3: TGTGCCAGCAGTTTCTACAGGGACAGACGGAACACTGAAGCTTTCTTT.